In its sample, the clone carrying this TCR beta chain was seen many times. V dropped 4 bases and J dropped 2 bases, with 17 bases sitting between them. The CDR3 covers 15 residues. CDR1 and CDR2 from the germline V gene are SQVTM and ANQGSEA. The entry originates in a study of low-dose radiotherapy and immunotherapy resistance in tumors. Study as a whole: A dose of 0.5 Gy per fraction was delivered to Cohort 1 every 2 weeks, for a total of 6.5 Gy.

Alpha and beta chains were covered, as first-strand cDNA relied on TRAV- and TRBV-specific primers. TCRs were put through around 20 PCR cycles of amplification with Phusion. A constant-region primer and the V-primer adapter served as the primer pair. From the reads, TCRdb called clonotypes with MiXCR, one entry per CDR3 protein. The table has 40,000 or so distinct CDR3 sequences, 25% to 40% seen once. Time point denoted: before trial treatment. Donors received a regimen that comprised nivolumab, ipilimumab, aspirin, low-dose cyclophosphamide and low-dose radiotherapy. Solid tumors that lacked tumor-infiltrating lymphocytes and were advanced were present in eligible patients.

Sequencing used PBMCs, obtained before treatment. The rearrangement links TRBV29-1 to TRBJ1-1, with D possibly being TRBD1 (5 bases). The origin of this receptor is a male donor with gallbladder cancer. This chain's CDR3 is CSVAWQGVFNTEAFF. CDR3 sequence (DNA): TGCAGCGTTGCATGGCAGGGAGTCTTCAACACTGAAGCTTTCTTT.